The TCR beta chain under discussion was sequenced for a study of breast tumors, draining lymph nodes, adjacent tissues. Samples came from axillary lymph nodes draining the breast cancer. This clonotype was counted many times. What it binds is not known. TCRdb called the multiplex PCR reads again in MiXCR, with one record for every CDR3 protein. The data contain about 140,000 distinct CDR3 sequences, over 25% of them singletons. The study, taken as a whole, reports: Data fit most tumor T cells coming from lymph node, expanding in tumor. Tumor and nontumor repertoires were significantly more similar in luminal-like than in basal-like breast cancer. Tumor TCR diversity was below lymph nodes but above nontumor tissue.

Germline V gene lookup returns CDR1 MNHEY and CDR2 SVGEGT. This CDR3 is 14 amino acids long. V was clipped by 5 bases and J by 3 bases, with 13 bases between them. What was sequenced was axillary lymph node tissue. The clonotype was recovered from a female donor with breast cancer. Some clones in this sample may be carry-over from other donors' samples. The chain combines TRBV6-2 or TRBV6-3 with TRBJ2-5; weak D call: TRBD2 (6 bases). The CDR3 reads CASSTNRREETQYF. The CDR3 coding sequence is TGTGCCAGCAGTACCAACCGGAGGGAAGAGACCCAGTACTTC.